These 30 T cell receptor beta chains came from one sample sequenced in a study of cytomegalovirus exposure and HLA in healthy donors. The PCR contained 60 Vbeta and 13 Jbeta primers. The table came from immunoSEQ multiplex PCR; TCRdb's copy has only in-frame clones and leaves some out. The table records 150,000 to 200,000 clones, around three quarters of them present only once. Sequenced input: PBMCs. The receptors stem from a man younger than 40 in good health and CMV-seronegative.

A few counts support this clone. The CDR3 DNA follows: TGTGCCAGCAGTACGCCGGGTCGGAACACTGAAGCTTTCTTT. Translated: CASSTPGRNTEAFF. V is TRBV6-1 and J is TRBJ1-1, with unresolved D. The CDR3 has 14 residues. Germline CDR1 is MNHNS and CDR2 is SASEGT. V was pared by 5 bases and J by 1 base, with 11 bases between.

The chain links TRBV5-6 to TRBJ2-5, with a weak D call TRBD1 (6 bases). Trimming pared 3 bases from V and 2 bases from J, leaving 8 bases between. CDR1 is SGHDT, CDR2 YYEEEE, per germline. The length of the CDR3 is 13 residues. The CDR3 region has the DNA TGTGCCAGCAGCTCACAGGGACAAGAGACCCAGTACTTC. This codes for CASSSQGQETQYF. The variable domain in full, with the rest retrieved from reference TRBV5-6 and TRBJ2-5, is DAGVTQSPTHLIKTRGQQVTLRCSPKSGHDTVSWYQQALGQGPQFIFQYYEEEERQRGNFPDRFSGHQFPNYSSELNVNALLLGDSALYLCASSSQGQETQYFGPGTRLLVL.

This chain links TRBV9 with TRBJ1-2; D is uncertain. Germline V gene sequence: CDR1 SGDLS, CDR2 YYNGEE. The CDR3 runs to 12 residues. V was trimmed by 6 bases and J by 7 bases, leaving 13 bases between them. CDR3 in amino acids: CASMEAGVGYTF. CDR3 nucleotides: TGTGCCAGCATGGAGGCAGGTGTTGGCTACACCTTC.

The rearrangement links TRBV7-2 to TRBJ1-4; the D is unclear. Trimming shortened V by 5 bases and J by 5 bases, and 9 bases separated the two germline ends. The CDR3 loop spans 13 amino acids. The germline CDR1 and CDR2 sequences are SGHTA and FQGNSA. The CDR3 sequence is CASSPNGNEKLFF. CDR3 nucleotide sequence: TGTGCCAGCAGCCCCAACGGGAATGAAAAACTGTTTTTT.

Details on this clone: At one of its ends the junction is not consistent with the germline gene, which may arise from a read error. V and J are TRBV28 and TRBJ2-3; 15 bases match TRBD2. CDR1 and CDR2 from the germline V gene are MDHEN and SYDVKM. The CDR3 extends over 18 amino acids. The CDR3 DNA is TGTGCCAGCACTTTAGGGACTAGCGGGAGGCCGGGGGAGGATACGCAGTATTTT. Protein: CASTLGTSGRPGEDTQYF.

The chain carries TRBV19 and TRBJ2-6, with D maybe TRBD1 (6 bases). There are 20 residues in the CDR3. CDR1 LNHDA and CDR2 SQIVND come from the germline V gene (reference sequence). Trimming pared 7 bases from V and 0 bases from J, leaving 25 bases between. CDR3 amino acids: CASTSTLSGVSFSGANVLTF. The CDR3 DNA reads TGTGCCAGTACCAGTACCCTTTCAGGGGTGAGCTTCTCTGGGGCCAACGTCCTGACTTTC.

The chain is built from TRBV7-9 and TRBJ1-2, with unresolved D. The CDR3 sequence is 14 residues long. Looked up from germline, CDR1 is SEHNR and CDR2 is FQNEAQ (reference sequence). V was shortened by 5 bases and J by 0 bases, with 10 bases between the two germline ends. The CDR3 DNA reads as TGTGCCAGCAGCCAACAGCTCTCTAACTATGGCTACACCTTC. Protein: CASSQQLSNYGYTF.

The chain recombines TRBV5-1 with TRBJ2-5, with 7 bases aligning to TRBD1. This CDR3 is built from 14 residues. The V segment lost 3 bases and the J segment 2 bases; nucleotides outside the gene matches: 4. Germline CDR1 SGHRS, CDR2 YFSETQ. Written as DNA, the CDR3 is TGCGCCAGCAGCTCCGGGACAGCACAAGAGACCCAGTACTTC. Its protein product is CASSSGTAQETQYF.

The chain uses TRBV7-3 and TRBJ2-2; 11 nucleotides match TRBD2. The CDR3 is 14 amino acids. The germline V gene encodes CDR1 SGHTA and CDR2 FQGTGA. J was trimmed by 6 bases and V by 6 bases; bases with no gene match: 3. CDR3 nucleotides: TGTGCCAGCAGAACTAGCGGGAGCGCCGGGGAGCTGTTTTTT. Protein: CASRTSGSAGELFF.

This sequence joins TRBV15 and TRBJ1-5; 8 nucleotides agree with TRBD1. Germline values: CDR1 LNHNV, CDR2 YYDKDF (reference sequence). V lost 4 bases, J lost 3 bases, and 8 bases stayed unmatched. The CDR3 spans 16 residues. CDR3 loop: CATSIKRTGYNQPQHF. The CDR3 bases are TGTGCCACCAGCATCAAACGGACAGGGTACAATCAGCCCCAGCATTTT.

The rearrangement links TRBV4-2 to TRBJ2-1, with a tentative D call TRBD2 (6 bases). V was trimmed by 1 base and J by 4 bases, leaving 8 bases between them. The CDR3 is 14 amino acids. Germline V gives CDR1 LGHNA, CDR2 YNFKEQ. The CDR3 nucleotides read TGTGCCAGCAGCCAAGGGGGACTTTACAATGAGCAGTTCTTC. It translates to CASSQGGLYNEQFF.

CDR3: CASRDGAASYLEQYF. In nucleotides, the CDR3 is TGTGCCAGCAGGGATGGGGCGGCCTCTTACTTAGAGCAGTACTTC. This rearrangement joins TRBV27 to TRBJ2-7; D is perhaps TRBD1 (5 bases). The CDR3 consists of 15 residues. V lost 6 bases and J 7 bases, leaving 22 bases between the germline ends. Germline loops: CDR1 MNHEY, CDR2 SMNVEV (reference sequence).

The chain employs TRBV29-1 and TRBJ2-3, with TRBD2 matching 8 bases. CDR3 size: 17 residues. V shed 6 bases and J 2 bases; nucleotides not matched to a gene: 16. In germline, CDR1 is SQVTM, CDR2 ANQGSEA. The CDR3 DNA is TGCAGCGTCAAAGGGTCGTCTAGCGGGTGGGTCACAGATACGCAGTATTTT. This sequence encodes CSVKGSSSGWVTDTQYF.

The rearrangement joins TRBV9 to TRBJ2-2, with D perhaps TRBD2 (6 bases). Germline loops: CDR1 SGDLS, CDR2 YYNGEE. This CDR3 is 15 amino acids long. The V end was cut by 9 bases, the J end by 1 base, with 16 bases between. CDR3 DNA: TGTGCCACCTCAGGAGCGGGTCGGAACACCGGGGAGCTGTTTTTT. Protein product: CATSGAGRNTGELFF.

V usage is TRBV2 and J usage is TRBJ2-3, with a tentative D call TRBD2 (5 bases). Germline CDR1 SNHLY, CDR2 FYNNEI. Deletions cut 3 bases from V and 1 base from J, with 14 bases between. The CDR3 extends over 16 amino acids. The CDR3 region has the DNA TGTGCCAGCAGTGATTTGGCTGGACTGCGCACAGATACGCAGTATTTT. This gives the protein CASSDLAGLRTDTQYF. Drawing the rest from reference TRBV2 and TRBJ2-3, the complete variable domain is EPEVTQTPSHQVTQMGQEVILRCVPISNHLYFYWYRQILGQKVEFLVSFYNNEISEKSEIFDDQFSVERPDGSNFTLKIRSTKLEDSAMYFCASSDLAGLRTDTQYFGPGTRLTVL.

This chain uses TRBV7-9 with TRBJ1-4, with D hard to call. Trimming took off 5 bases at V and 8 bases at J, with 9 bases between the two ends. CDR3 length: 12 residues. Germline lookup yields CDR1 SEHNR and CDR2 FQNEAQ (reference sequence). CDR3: CASSPLREKLFF. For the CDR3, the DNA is TGTGCCAGCAGCCCTCTGAGGGAAAAACTGTTTTTT.

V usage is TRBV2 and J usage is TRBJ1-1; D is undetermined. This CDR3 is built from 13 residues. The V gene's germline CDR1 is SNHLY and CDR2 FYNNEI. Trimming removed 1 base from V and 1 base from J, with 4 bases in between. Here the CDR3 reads CASSEGRNTEAFF. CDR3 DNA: TGTGCCAGCAGTGAAGGCAGGAACACTGAAGCTTTCTTT.

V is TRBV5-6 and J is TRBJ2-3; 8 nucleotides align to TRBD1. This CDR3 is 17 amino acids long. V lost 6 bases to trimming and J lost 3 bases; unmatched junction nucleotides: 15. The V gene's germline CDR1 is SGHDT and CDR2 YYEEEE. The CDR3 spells CASNTRSGTGITDTQYF. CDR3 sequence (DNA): TGTGCCAGCAACACCCGCTCCGGGACAGGAATAACAGATACGCAGTATTTT.

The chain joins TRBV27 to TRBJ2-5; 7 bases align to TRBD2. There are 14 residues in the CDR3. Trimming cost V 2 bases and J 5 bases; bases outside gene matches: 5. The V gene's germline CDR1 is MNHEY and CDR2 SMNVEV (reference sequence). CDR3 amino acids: CASSLGGGWETQYF. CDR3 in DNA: TGTGCCAGCAGTTTAGGGGGGGGTTGGGAGACCCAGTACTTC.

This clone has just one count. This CDR3 reads CASRGLHYEQYF. The CDR3 coding sequence is TGTGCCAGCAGGGGACTTCACTACGAGCAGTACTTC. The genes are TRBV6-1 and TRBJ2-7; D is possibly TRBD2 (6 bases). Germline CDR1 is MNHNS and CDR2 is SASEGT. V dropped 6 bases and J dropped 3 bases, with 9 bases sitting between them. This CDR3 contains 12 residues.

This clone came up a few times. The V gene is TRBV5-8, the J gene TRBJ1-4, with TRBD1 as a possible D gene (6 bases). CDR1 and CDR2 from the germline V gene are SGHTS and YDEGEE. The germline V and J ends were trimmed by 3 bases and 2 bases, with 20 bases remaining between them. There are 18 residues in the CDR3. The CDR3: CASSSRPGESSTNEKLFF. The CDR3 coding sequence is TGTGCCAGCAGCTCCCGCCCAGGGGAAAGCTCGACTAATGAAAAACTGTTTTTT.

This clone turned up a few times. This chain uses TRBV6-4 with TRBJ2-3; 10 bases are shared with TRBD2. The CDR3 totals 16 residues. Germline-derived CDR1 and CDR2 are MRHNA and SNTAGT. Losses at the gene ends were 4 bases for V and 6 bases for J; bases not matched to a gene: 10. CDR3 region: CASSASQAGGRDTQYF. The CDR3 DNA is TGTGCCAGCAGTGCCTCTCAAGCGGGAGGGCGGGATACGCAGTATTTT.

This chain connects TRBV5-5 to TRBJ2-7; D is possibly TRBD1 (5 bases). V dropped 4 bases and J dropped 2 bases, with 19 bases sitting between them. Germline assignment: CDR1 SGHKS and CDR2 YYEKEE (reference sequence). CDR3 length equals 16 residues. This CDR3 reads CASSADSHRLTYEQYF. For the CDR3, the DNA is TGTGCCAGCAGCGCTGACAGCCACAGGCTAACCTACGAGCAGTACTTC.

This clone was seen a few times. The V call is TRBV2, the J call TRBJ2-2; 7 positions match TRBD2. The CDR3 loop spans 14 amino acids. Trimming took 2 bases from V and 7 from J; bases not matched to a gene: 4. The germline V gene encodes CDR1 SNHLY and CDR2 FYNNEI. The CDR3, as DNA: TGTGCCAGCAGTGAATTGGGGGAGGGCGGGGAGCTGTTTTTT. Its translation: CASSELGEGGELFF.

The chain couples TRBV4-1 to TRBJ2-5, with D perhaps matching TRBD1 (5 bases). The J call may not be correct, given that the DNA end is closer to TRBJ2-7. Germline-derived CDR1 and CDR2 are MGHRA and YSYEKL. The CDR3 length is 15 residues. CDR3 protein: CASSHNSQGTYEQYF. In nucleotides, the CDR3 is TGCGCCAGCAGCCATAACTCCCAGGGAACGTACGAGCAGTACTTC.

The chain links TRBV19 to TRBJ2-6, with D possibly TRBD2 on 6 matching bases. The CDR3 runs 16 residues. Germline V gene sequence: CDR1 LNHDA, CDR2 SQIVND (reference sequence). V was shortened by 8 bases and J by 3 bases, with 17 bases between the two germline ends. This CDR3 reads CASLVRGEGGANVLTF. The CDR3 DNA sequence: TGTGCCAGTCTGGTGCGGGGCGAGGGTGGGGCCAACGTCCTGACTTTC. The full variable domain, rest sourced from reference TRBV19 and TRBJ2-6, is DGGITQSPKYLFRKEGQNVTLSCEQNLNHDAMYWYRQDPGQGLRLIYYSQIVNDFQKGDIAEGYSVSREKKESFPLTVTSAQKNPTAFYLCASLVRGEGGANVLTFGAGSRLTVL.

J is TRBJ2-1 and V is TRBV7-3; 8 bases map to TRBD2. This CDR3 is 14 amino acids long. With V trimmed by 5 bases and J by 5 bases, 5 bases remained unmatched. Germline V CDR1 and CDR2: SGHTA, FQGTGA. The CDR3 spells CASSRTSGDNEQFF. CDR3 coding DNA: TGTGCCAGCAGCCGAACTAGCGGAGACAATGAGCAGTTCTTC.

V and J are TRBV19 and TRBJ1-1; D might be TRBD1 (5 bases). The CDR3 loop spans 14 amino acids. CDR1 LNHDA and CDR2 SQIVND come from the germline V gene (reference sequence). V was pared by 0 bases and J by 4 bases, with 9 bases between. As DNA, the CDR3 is TGTGCCAGTAGTATAGATCTTGGGGCCACTGAAGCTTTCTTT. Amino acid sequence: CASSIDLGATEAFF.

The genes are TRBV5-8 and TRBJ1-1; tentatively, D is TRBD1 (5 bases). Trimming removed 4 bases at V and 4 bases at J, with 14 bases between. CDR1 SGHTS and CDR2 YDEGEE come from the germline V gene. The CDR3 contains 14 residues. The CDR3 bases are TGTGCCAGCAGCCAAGGGGTTGGGGTCACTGAAGCTTTCTTT. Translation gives CASSQGVGVTEAFF.

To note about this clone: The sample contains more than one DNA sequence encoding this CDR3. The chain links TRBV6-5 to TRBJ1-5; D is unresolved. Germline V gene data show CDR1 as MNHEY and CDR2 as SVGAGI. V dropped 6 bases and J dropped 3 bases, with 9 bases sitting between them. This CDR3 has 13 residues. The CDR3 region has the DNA TGTGCCAGCAGCCGAGGGAACAATCAGCCCCAGCATTTT. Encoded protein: CASSRGNNQPQHF.